This T cell receptor (beta chain) stems from a study of cytomegalovirus exposure and HLA in healthy donors. Broader study findings: Analyzed later, association rates of TCRs varied across HLA loci, with DRB1 most and HLA-C fewest. Cytomegalovirus association was assigned to about 150 TCR beta chains.

The PCR made use of 60 Vbeta and 13 Jbeta primers. Per the authors' pipeline: In a later analysis, the count reached tens of millions of unique TCR beta chains, with roughly 9.9 million shared. Sequencing was performed with immunoSEQ multiplex PCR; in TCRdb, only in-frame clones are kept and a portion is missing. The V and J calls and clone size come from that table; D and trimming were worked out from the DNA. Of a few hundred thousand clones listed, 70% to 90% are singletons. The CDR3 has 13 amino acids. V was trimmed by 2 bases and J by 5 bases, leaving 7 bases between them. Germline-derived CDR1 and CDR2 are MNHNY and SVGAGI (reference sequence). Regarding this clone: Its antigen is not identified.

Sequenced sample: PBMCs. The chain carries TRBV6-6 and TRBJ1-5; TRBD1 might be the D (6 bases). The sequence was obtained from a man aged 30 to 39 in good health and CMV-seronegative. For the CDR3, the DNA is TGTGCCAGCAGTTACGAGGGGGATCAGCCCCAGCATTTT. Its translation: CASSYEGDQPQHF.